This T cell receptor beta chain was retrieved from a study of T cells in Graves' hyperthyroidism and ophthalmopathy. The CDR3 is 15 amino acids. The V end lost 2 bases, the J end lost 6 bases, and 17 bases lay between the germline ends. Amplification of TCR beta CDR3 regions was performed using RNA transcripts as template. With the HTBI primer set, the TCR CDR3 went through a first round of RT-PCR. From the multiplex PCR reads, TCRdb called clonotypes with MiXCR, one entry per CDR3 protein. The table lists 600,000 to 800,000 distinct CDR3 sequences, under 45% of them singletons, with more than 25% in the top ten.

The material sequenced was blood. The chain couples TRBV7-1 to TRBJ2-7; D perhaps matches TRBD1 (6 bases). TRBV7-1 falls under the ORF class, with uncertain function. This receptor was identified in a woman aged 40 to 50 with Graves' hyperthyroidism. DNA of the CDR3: TGTGCCAGCAGCTCACCGTCAGACAGGAGAGGCGAGCAGTACTTC. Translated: CASSSPSDRRGEQYF.